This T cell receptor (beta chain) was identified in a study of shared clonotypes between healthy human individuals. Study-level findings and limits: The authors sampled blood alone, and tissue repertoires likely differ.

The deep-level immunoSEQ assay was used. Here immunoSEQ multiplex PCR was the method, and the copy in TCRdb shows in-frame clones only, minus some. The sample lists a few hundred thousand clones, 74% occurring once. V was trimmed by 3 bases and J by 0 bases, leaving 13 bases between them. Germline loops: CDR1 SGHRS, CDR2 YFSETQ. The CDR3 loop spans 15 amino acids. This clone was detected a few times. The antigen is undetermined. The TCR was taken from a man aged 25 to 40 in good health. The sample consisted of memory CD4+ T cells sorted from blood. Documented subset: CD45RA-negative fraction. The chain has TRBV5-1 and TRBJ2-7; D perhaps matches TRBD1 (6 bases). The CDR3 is CASSSTTGLSYEQYF. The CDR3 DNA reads TGCGCCAGCAGCTCCACCACAGGGCTCTCCTACGAGCAGTACTTC.